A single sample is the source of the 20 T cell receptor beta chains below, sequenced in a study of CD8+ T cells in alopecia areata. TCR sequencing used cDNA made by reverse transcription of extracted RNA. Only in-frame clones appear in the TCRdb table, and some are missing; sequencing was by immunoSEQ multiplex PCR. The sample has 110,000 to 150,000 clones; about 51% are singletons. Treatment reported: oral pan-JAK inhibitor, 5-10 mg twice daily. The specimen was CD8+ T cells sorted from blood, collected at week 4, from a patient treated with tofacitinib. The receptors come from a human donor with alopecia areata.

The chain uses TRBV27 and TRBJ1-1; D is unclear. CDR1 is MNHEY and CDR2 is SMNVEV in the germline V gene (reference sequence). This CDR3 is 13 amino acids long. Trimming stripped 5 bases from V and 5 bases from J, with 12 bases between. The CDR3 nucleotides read TGTGCCAGCAGTCAACTAGGGATTACTGAAGCTTTCTTT. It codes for CASSQLGITEAFF.

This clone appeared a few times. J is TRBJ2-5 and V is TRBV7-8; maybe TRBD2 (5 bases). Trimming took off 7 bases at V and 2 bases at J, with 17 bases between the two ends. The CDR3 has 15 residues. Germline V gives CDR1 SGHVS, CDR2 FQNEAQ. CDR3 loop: CASTRTPKYQETQYF. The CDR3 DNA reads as TGTGCCAGCACCCGGACTCCTAAATATCAAGAGACCCAGTACTTC. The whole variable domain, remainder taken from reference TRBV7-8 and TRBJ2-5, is GAGVSQSPRYKVAKRGQDVALRCDPISGHVSLFWYQQALGQGPEFLTYFQNEAQLDKSGLPSDRFFAERPEGSVSTLKIQRTQQEDSAVYLCASTRTPKYQETQYFGPGTRLLVL.

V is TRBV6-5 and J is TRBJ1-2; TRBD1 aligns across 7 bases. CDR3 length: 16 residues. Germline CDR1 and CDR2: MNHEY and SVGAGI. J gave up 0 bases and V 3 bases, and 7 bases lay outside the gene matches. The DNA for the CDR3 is TGTGCCAGCAGTTATATAGGGACAGACTCTAACTATGGCTACACCTTC. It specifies CASSYIGTDSNYGYTF.

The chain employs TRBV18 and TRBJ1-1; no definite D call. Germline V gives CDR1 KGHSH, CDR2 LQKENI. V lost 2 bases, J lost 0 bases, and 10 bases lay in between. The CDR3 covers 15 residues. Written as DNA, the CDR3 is TGTGCCAGCTCACCATTGCTCTCCATGAACACTGAAGCTTTCTTT. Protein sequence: CASSPLLSMNTEAFF. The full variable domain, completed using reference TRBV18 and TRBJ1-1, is NAGVMQNPRHLVRRRGQEARLRCSPMKGHSHVYWYRQLPEEGLKFMVYLQKENIIDESGMPKERFSAEFPKEGPSILRIQQVVRGDSAAYFCASSPLLSMNTEAFFGQGTRLTVV.

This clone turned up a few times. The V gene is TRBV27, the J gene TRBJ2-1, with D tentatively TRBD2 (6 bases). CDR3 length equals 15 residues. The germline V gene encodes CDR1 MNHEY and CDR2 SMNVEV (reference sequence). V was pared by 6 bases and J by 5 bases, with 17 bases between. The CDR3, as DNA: TGTGCCAGCAGCCTTACGTCCCGGGGGAACAATGAGCAGTTCTTC. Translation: CASSLTSRGNNEQFF.

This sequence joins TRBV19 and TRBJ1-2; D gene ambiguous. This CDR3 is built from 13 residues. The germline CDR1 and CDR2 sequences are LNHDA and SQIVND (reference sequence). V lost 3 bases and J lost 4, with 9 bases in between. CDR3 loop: CASSIRTGYGYTF. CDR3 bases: TGTGCCAGTAGTATTAGGACGGGCTATGGCTACACCTTC.

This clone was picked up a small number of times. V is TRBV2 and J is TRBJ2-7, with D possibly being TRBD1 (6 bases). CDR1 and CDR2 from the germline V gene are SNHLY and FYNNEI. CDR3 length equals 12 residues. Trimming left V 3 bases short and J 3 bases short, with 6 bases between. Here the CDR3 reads CASSETGYEQYF. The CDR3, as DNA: TGTGCCAGCAGTGAGACAGGCTACGAGCAGTACTTC.

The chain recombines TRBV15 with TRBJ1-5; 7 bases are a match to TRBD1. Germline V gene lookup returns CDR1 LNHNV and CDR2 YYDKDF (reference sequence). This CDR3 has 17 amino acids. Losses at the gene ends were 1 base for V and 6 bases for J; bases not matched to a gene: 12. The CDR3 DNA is TGTGCCACCAGCAGAGCCACCCCGGAGGGGGCAGGTCAGCCCCAGCATTTT. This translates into CATSRATPEGAGQPQHF.

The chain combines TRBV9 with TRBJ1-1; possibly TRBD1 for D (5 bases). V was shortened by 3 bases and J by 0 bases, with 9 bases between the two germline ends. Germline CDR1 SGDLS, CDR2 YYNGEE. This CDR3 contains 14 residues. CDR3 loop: CASSGDGMNTEAFF. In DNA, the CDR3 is TGTGCCAGCAGCGGGGACGGCATGAACACTGAAGCTTTCTTT.

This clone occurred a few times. This CDR3 reads CASSLTTGGGSPLHF. The CDR3, as DNA: TGTGCCAGCAGCCTCACAACAGGGGGCGGTTCACCCCTCCACTTT. The chain couples TRBV6-6 to TRBJ1-6, with TRBD1 identical over 9 bases. V shed 6 bases and J 9 bases; nucleotides not matched to a gene: 9. This CDR3 has 15 residues. Looked up from germline, CDR1 is MNHNY and CDR2 is SVGAGI (reference sequence).

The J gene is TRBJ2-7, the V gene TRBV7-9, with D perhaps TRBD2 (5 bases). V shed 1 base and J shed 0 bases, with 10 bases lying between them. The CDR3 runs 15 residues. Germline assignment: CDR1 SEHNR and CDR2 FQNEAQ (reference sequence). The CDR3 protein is CASSLEAETSYEQYF. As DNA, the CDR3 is TGTGCCAGCAGCTTAGAAGCGGAGACCTCCTACGAGCAGTACTTC.

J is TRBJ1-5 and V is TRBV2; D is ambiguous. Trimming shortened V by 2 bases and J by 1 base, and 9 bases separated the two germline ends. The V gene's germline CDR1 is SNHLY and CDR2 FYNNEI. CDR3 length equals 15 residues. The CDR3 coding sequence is TGTGCCAGCAGTGAATCGAGGGCCAGCAATCAGCCCCAGCATTTT. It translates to CASSESRASNQPQHF.

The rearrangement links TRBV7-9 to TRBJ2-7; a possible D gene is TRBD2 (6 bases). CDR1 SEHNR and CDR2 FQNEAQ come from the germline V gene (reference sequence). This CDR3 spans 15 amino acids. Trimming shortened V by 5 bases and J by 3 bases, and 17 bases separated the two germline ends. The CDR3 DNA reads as TGTGCCAGCAGCCCCCTGGGCGGGGTCGACTACGAGCAGTACTTC. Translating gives CASSPLGGVDYEQYF. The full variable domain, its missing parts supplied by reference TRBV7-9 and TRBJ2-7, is DTGVSQNPRHKITKRGQNVTFRCDPISEHNRLYWYRQTLGQGPEFLTYFQNEAQLEKSRLLSDRFSAERPKGSFSTLEIQRTEQGDSAMYLCASSPLGGVDYEQYFGPGTRLTVT.

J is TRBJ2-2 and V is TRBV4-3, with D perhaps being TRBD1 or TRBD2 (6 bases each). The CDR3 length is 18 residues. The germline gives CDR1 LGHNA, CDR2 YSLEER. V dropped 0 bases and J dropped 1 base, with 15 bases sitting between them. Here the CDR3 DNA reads TGCGCCAGCAGCCAAGACTGGGGGGCCATTGAGAACACCGGGGAGCTGTTTTTT. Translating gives CASSQDWGAIENTGELFF.

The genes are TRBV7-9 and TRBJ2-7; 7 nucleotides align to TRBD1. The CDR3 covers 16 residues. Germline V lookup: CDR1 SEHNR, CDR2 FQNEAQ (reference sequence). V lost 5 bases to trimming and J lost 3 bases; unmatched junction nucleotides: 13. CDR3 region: CASSPSRTGLIYEQYF. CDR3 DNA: TGTGCCAGCAGCCCCTCCAGGACAGGTTTGATCTACGAGCAGTACTTC.

DNA of the CDR3: TGTGCCAGCAGCCGCCCGGGCGCGACACAAGAGACCCAGTACTTC. Its translation: CASSRPGATQETQYF. The chain combines TRBV11-2 with TRBJ2-5; D gene ambiguous. V was trimmed by 5 bases and J by 2 bases, leaving 15 bases between them. CDR1 is SGHAT and CDR2 is FQNNGV in the germline V gene. The CDR3 is 15 residues long.

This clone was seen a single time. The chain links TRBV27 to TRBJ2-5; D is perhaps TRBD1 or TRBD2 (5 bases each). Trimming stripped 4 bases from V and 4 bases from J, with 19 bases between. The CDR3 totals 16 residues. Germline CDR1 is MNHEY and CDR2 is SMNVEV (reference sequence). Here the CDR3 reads CASSWAGGGIGETQYF. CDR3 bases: TGTGCCAGCAGTTGGGCGGGTGGGGGTATCGGAGAGACCCAGTACTTC.

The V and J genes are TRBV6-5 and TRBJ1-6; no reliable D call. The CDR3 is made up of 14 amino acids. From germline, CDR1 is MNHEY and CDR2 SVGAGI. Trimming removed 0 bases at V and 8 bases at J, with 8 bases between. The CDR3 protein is CASSYSSAYSPLHF. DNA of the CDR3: TGTGCCAGCAGTTACTCTTCGGCATATTCACCCCTCCACTTT.

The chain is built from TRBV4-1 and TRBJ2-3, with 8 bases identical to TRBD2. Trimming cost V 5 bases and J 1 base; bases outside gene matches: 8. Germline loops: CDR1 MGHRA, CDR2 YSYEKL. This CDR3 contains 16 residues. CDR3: CASSESGGPRTDTQYF. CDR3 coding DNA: TGCGCCAGCAGCGAGAGCGGGGGCCCTCGCACAGATACGCAGTATTTT.

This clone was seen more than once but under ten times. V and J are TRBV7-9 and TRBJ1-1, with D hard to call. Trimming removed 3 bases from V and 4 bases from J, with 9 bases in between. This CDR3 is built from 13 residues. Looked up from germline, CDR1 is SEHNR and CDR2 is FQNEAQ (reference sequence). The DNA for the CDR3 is TGTGCCAGCAGCTTCCCGGGGTCCACTGAAGCTTTCTTT. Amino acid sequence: CASSFPGSTEAFF.